These 7 T cell receptor beta chains share one sample of origin, sequenced in a study of blood T cells in healthy people across ages (dated by TCRdb to about 2015). Library creation used 5' RACE. TCRdb names Illumina HiSeq 2500 as the instrument used. A second PCR of roughly 6 to 11 cycles was run with a J-beta primer mix and a sample-barcoded 5' primer. TCRdb trimmed the raw reads at Q25, called clones with MiXCR and kept productive beta chains. Rows are unified per CDR3 protein, each entry keeping the most common DNA and genes. This sample comprises fewer than 1,200,000 distinct CDR3 sequences, roughly a quarter of them detected only once. The top ten constitute approximately 0.7% of the sample. These same data were also listed under a study on T cells of mothers and their children.

The sequenced sample was blood. Every receptor here comes from a girl aged 2-15 years in good health.

This chain links TRBV24-1 with TRBJ2-5, with D possibly being TRBD2 (5 bases). The J call may be faulty, since TRBJ2-1 better matches the DNA end. This CDR3 contains 14 residues. Germline-derived CDR1 and CDR2 are KGHDR and SFDVKD. The CDR3 nucleotides are TGTGCCACCAGTGAGGGTGCGGGTGAAAATGAGCAGTTCTTC. Protein product: CATSEGAGENEQFF.

This clonotype came up a few times. This chain joins TRBV5-1 and TRBJ2-2, with D perhaps TRBD1 or TRBD2 (6 bases each). V lost 0 bases and J 1 base, leaving 7 bases between the germline ends. Germline V gene sequence: CDR1 SGHRS, CDR2 YFSETQ. The CDR3 is made up of 15 amino acids. The CDR3 protein is CASSLEGGNTGELFF. CDR3 in DNA: TGCGCCAGCAGCTTGGAGGGGGGGAACACCGGGGAGCTGTTTTTT.

Only a few counts were recorded for this clonotype. J is TRBJ2-7 and V is TRBV7-9, with TRBD1 identical over 8 bases. The J call is uncertain, as TRBJ2-5 better fits the DNA end. This CDR3 has 17 residues. CDR1 is SEHNR and CDR2 is FQNEAQ in the germline V gene (reference sequence). The CDR3 is CASNALDQTGAGETQYF. DNA for the CDR3: TGTGCCAGCAACGCCTTGGACCAGACAGGGGCAGGAGAGACCCAGTACTTC.

CDR3 loop: CSADSGTSADNEQFF. In DNA, the CDR3 is TGCAGCGCCGATAGTGGGACTAGCGCAGACAATGAGCAGTTCTTC. The chain links TRBV29-1 to TRBJ2-5; 10 positions agree with TRBD2. TRBJ2-1 matches the DNA end more closely, so the J call is doubtful. Looked up from germline, CDR1 is SQVTM and CDR2 is ANQGSEA. The CDR3 length is 15 residues.

This clonotype came up a few times. The chain links TRBV2 to TRBJ2-3; 7 nucleotides match TRBD2. Germline V lookup: CDR1 SNHLY, CDR2 FYNNEI. The J segment lost 1 base and the V segment lost 4 bases, leaving 5 bases of the junction unmatched. The CDR3 totals 15 residues. This CDR3 reads CASSALATRTDTQYF. DNA of the CDR3: TGTGCCAGCAGTGCACTAGCGACCCGCACAGATACGCAGTATTTT.

In this sample, this clonotype turned up a few times. The rearrangement joins TRBV25-1 to TRBJ1-1; 7 nucleotides agree with TRBD1. CDR3 length: 14 residues. Trimming removed 4 bases from V and 3 bases from J; junction bases left unmatched: 5. CDR1 is MGHDK, CDR2 SYGVNS, per germline. CDR3 sequence: CASSAGQFHTEAFF. The CDR3 nucleotides read TGTGCCAGCAGTGCGGGACAGTTCCACACTGAAGCTTTCTTT.

This clonotype has only a few counts. The CDR3 DNA reads as TGCAGCGTTGAGGGCAGGAGCTATGGCTACACCTTC. It codes for CSVEGRSYGYTF. This rearrangement joins TRBV29-1 to TRBJ1-2; D is unresolved. V lost 3 bases and J 4 bases, leaving 9 bases between the germline ends. The CDR3 contains 12 residues. CDR1 and CDR2 from the germline V gene are SQVTM and ANQGSEA.